This T cell receptor (beta chain) was identified in a study of cytomegalovirus exposure and HLA in healthy donors. Findings and caveats of the study: Earlier analysis yielded a pattern in which most TCR beta V segments were productive about 90% or about 30% of the time.

Worth noting for this clone: Its target is not known. One end of the junction fails to match germline, which may point to a read error.

It was with 60 Vbeta and 13 Jbeta primers that the PCR ran. The table came from immunoSEQ multiplex PCR; TCRdb's copy has only in-frame clones and leaves some out. The top ten hold roughly 5.5% of the sample, which has 63,000 or so clones, roughly 67% seen once. Nominally healthy donors provided the samples, though records likely missed some immune exposures. The TCR sequence derives from a man in his fifties or sixties in good health and CMV-seronegative. Material for sequencing was PBMCs.

The CDR3 DNA reads TGTGCTAGCAGCTACAGGCGCCAAGAGACCCAGTACTTC. Amino acid sequence: CASSYRRQETQYF. This chain joins TRBV7-7 and TRBJ2-5, with D tentatively TRBD1 (5 bases). CDR1 SSHAT and CDR2 FNYEAQ come from the germline V gene (reference sequence). This CDR3 is built from 13 residues.